This is a list of T cell receptor beta chains from one sample in a study of tumor-infiltrating lymphocytes in localized non-small cell lung cancer. Generated by immunoSEQ multiplex PCR, the TCRdb table keeps only in-frame clones and is missing some. The table shows about 9,700 clones, with approximately 80% occurring only once. Sequenced: lung tumor tissue. The receptors originated from a human donor with non-small cell lung cancer. Both conserved end residues are trimmed from each CDR3. Each record gives: V gene, CDR3 length, J gene, CDR3 protein.

TRBV21-1	15	TRBJ1-4	ASSKWEGGPTNEKLF
TRBV9	12	TRBJ2-7	ASSLTGQGSEQY
TRBV4-1	17	TRBJ2-6	ASSQRTSGYNSGANVLT
TRBV28	12	TRBJ1-1	ASSSGQGSTEAF
TRBV7-8	14	TRBJ1-1	ASSLWGGTGNTEAF
TRBV18	13	TRBJ1-2	ASSPQRGNDYGYT
TRBV14	14	TRBJ2-2	ASSQGGTGGTGELF
TRBV15	14	TRBJ2-6	ATSRGSSSGANVLT
TRBV30	13	TRBJ1-1	AWSPRGGRGTEAF
TRBV6-6	13	TRBJ1-5	AISEGRNSNQPQH
TRBV2	12	TRBJ1-2	ASSLQGANYGYT
TRBV15	13	TRBJ2-5	ATSKTLHTGETQY
TRBV7-9	12	TRBJ2-7	ASSLEMTGNEQY
TRBV5-6	12	TRBJ1-1	ASSLVRGYTEAF
TRBV4-1	15	TRBJ1-1	ASSPTGVKGMNTEAF
TRBV7-2	14	TRBJ2-2	ASSRSGGVVAGELF
TRBV2	10	TRBJ2-7	ASSGQVVEQY
TRBV29-1	10	TRBJ2-7	SVVLPSYEQY
TRBV20-1	8	TRBJ1-2	SAPYDRYT
TRBV5-5	11	TRBJ2-2	ASSFTLAGELF
TRBV18	9	TRBJ2-7	ASSPSDEQY
TRBV6-5	11	TRBJ2-1	ATGPLSYNEQF
TRBV5-6	12	TRBJ2-1	ASSLSHWWDEQF
TRBV5-4	14	TRBJ2-1	ASSLIAGGIADEQF
TRBV2	13	TRBJ2-7	ASSVAASGPYEQY
TRBV5-1	13	TRBJ1-1	ASSLRGREDTEAF
TRBV25-1	14	TRBJ1-5	ASSEQGQAVDQPQH
TRBV19	12	TRBJ1-1	ASSRGGRGTEAF
TRBV20-1	9	TRBJ2-7	SARTNYEQY
TRBV2	10	TRBJ2-1	ASSGQGVEQF
TRBV19	13	TRBJ1-1	ASRTPTASNTEAF
TRBV7-9	15	TRBJ2-2	ASSQPGLATRSGELF
TRBV6-6	11	TRBJ1-1	ASSSRPNSEAF
TRBV27	10	TRBJ1-3	ASSQGGNTIY
TRBV4-2	13	TRBJ1-5	ASSQDPGAGQPQH
TRBV5-1	13	TRBJ2-5	ASSLAGTGVETQY
TRBV28	10	TRBJ2-1	ASRPTSSEQF
TRBV5-6	11	TRBJ1-2	ASSLVQGYGYT
TRBV6-1	11	TRBJ2-5	ASTPRGTETQY
TRBV7-2	16	TRBJ2-7	ASSLRTSGGGSSYEQY